This entry lists 31 T cell receptor beta chains sequenced from one sample in a study of immune characterization of retroperitoneal liposarcoma. TCRdb passed the PCR reads through MiXCR, listing each CDR3 protein once. The table has about 10,000 distinct CDR3 sequences, 20% to 30% seen once; the top ten hold roughly 19%. Sequencing was performed on blood. The receptors shown here come from a male donor with retroperitoneal liposarcoma.

This clonotype was seen at least ten times. The rearrangement uses TRBV4-2 and TRBJ1-4; no definite D call. The germline V gene has CDR1 LGHNA and CDR2 YNFKEQ. The CDR3 loop spans 14 amino acids. V was pared by 1 base and J by 6 bases, with 9 bases between. In nucleotides, the CDR3 is TGTGCCAGCAGCCAAGGGGCGCGGGATGAAAAACTGTTTTTT. Protein sequence: CASSQGARDEKLFF.

V and J are TRBV3-1 and TRBJ1-2; no definite D call. V lost 2 bases, J lost 7 bases, and 11 bases lay in between. The germline gives CDR1 LGHDT, CDR2 YNNKEL (reference sequence). The CDR3 contains 13 residues. This chain's CDR3 is CASSQWGEGGYTF. The CDR3 region has the DNA TGTGCCAGCAGCCAATGGGGTGAAGGTGGCTACACCTTC.

This clonotype was counted only a few times. The V call is TRBV6-6, the J call TRBJ2-2; the D is unclear. From germline, CDR1 is MNHNY and CDR2 SVGAGI (reference sequence). Trimming took 4 bases from V and 7 from J, leaving 7 bases between them. The CDR3 contains 12 residues. DNA of the CDR3: TGTGCCAGCAGTTCAGGAAACGGGGAGCTGTTTTTT. Protein: CASSSGNGELFF.

The rearrangement uses TRBV6-8 and TRBJ1-2; D is unresolved. The germline CDR1 and CDR2 sequences are MNHGY and SAAAGT. This CDR3 is 12 amino acids long. Trimming removed 5 bases from V and 7 bases from J, with 11 bases in between. In DNA form, the CDR3 reads TGTGCCAGCAGTCATCTTATCGGTGGCTACACCTTC. It specifies CASSHLIGGYTF.

This clonotype is a singleton in its sample. The genes are TRBV7-2 and TRBJ2-2; 12 nucleotides agree with TRBD2. This CDR3 comprises 18 residues. V dropped 5 bases and J dropped 5; count of bases not matched to a gene: 12. Germline V gives CDR1 SGHTA, CDR2 FQGNSA. CDR3 nucleotides: TGTGCCAGCAGCAGGGGGCTAGCGGGAGGGCCTCGAACCGGGGAGCTGTTTTTT. The encoded protein is CASSRGLAGGPRTGELFF.

V gene TRBV11-3 combines with J gene TRBJ2-2; D possibly matches TRBD1 or TRBD2 (5 bases each). V shed 3 bases and J shed 2 bases, with 10 bases lying between them. The CDR3 runs 15 residues. Looked up from germline, CDR1 is SGHNT and CDR2 is YENEEA. The chain's CDR3 is CASSFGTYNTGELFF. The CDR3 DNA sequence: TGTGCCAGCAGCTTCGGGACCTATAACACCGGGGAGCTGTTTTTT.

This clonotype was seen ten or more times. The DNA for the CDR3 is TGTGCCAGCAGTGCCGTACTCCAAGAGACCCAGTACTTC. Its protein product is CASSAVLQETQYF. V usage is TRBV6-1 and J usage is TRBJ2-5; D gene uncertain. In germline, CDR1 is MNHNS, CDR2 SASEGT. CDR3 size: 13 residues. The V end lost 4 bases, the J end lost 1 base, and 7 bases lay between the germline ends.

This clonotype was seen a few times. The V call is TRBV11-3, the J call TRBJ2-5, with 8 nucleotides matching TRBD1. The CDR3 length is 16 residues. V was pared by 1 base and J by 2 bases, with 6 bases of the junction left unmatched. Germline CDR1 SGHNT, CDR2 YENEEA. CDR3 coding DNA: TGTGCCAGCAGCTTAGGGACAGGGCGAGGGCAAGAGACCCAGTACTTC. As protein: CASSLGTGRGQETQYF. Using reference TRBV11-3 and TRBJ2-5 for the parts outside the CDR3, the full variable domain is EAGVVQSPRYKIIEKKQPVAFWCNPISGHNTLYWYLQNLGQGPELLIRYENEEAVDDSQLPKDRFSAERLKGVDSTLKIQPAELGDSAVYLCASSLGTGRGQETQYFGPGTRLLVL.

This clonotype was seen repeatedly, ten times or more. The rearrangement links TRBV7-2 to TRBJ2-3, with 8 bases lining up with TRBD2. The CDR3 contains 14 residues. Losses at the gene ends were 5 bases for V and 6 bases for J; bases not matched to a gene: 7. Germline CDR1 and CDR2: SGHTA and FQGNSA. CDR3 nucleotide sequence: TGTGCCAGCAGCCGCCGACTAGCGAAGGATACGCAGTATTTT. Translated, it gives CASSRRLAKDTQYF.

Comment on this clonotype: One base away lies a much larger clone, so this may be a sequencing read error. The V and J genes are TRBV6-1 and TRBJ1-1; no clear D gene. CDR3 length: 13 residues. From germline, CDR1 is MNHNS and CDR2 SASEGT. CDR3 coding DNA: TGTGCCAGCAGTGAAAGAGGGAACACTGGAGCTTTCTTT. Protein product: CASSERGNTGAFF.

In its sample, this clonotype is medium-sized. The V and J genes are TRBV6-1 and TRBJ2-1; TRBD2 aligns across 12 bases. V trimming: 2 bases; J trimming: 4 bases; junction bases outside the gene matches: 3. CDR3 length: 16 residues. The germline V gene encodes CDR1 MNHNS and CDR2 SASEGT. The CDR3, as DNA: TGTGCCAGCAGTGAATGGGGGACTAGCGGGTACAATGAGCAGTTCTTC. Translating it yields CASSEWGTSGYNEQFF.

The chain combines TRBV4-1 with TRBJ1-1; tentatively, D is TRBD1 (6 bases). The CDR3 sequence is 18 residues long. Trimming took 0 bases from V and 5 from J, leaving 22 bases between them. Germline V gene sequence: CDR1 MGHRA, CDR2 YSYEKL. The CDR3 DNA reads as TGCGCCAGCAGCCAAGATGGCAGGGACACTTTCAGAGGGACTGAAGCTTTCTTT. It translates to CASSQDGRDTFRGTEAFF.

The chain is built from TRBV27 and TRBJ2-1; 10 nucleotides agree with TRBD2. CDR3 size: 18 residues. With 2 bases clipped from V and 2 bases from J, the junction kept 9 bases outside the gene matches. CDR1 is MNHEY and CDR2 is SMNVEV in the germline V gene (reference sequence). The CDR3 DNA is TGTGCCAGCAGTTTAGGGTTGGCTAGCGGGAGCACCTACAATGAGCAGTTCTTC. Protein: CASSLGLASGSTYNEQFF.

This clonotype occurred once. The chain uses TRBV20-1 and TRBJ2-1; 11 bases match TRBD2. Judging by the DNA end, TRBJ2-5 fits better; the J call may be wrong. The CDR3 spans 14 residues. Germline CDR1 and CDR2: DFQATT and SNEGSKA (reference sequence). The CDR3 is CSGLAGGFPETQYF. For the CDR3, the DNA is TGCAGTGGGTTAGCGGGGGGGTTTCCAGAGACCCAGTACTTC.

In its sample, this clonotype was seen a few times. The DNA of the CDR3 is TGTGCCAGCTGGGGATGGACAGCGAACCCTAGGAAGAGCAGGGAGCAGTACGTC. Translation: CASWGWTANPRKSREQYV. The chain recombines TRBV3-1 with TRBJ2-7; tentative D call: TRBD1 (6 bases). CDR3 length: 18 amino acids. With 8 bases removed from V and 7 bases from J, the gap between germline ends came to 33 bases. Germline V gene sequence: CDR1 LGHDT, CDR2 YNNKEL (reference sequence).

This clonotype has a count of ten or more. J is TRBJ2-5 and V is TRBV6-1; maybe TRBD1 (6 bases). The CDR3 runs to 15 residues. V was trimmed by 5 bases and J by 2 bases, leaving 15 bases between them. Germline lookup yields CDR1 MNHNS and CDR2 SASEGT. The CDR3 coding sequence is TGTGCCAGCAGTTTCCGACAGGCTTCACAAGAGACCCAGTACTTC. Its translation: CASSFRQASQETQYF.

The CDR3 bases are TGTGCCAGCAGTTTAGGGGGCTCCTATAATTCACCCCTCCACTTT. It specifies CASSLGGSYNSPLHF. V gene TRBV12-3 or TRBV12-4 combines with J gene TRBJ1-6; no reliable D call. V shed 1 base and J shed 0 bases, with 4 bases lying between them. The CDR3 sequence is 15 residues long.

In this sample, this clonotype is large (0.1 to 1%). The chain combines TRBV27 with TRBJ2-2; D is unclear. CDR3 size: 14 residues. Germline CDR1 reads MNHEY; CDR2 reads SMNVEV (reference sequence). The V end lost 3 bases, the J end lost 0 bases, and 5 bases lay between the germline ends. The CDR3 nucleotides are TGTGCCAGCAGTTTGCAGGCGAACACCGGGGAGCTGTTTTTT. Its translation is CASSLQANTGELFF.

There are many counts of this clonotype. J is TRBJ2-1 and V is TRBV6-1; D ambiguous. The J call may be wrong; the DNA end is better matched by TRBJ2-7. The CDR3 is made up of 16 amino acids. CDR1 and CDR2 from the germline V gene are MNHNS and SASEGT. The CDR3 sequence: CASSEGEYLGSYEQYV. For the CDR3, the DNA is TGTGCCAGCAGTGAAGGCGAATACCTAGGATCCTACGAGCAGTACGTC.

CDR3 coding DNA: TGCAGCGCCCAGGGCGTTACAGGGAGGGGGCAGTTCTTC. This sequence encodes CSAQGVTGRGQFF. This rearrangement joins TRBV29-1 to TRBJ2-1; TRBD2 is a possible D gene (7 bases). The CDR3 loop spans 13 amino acids. The V end lost 7 bases, the J end lost 12 bases, and 22 bases lay between the germline ends. Germline V gene sequence: CDR1 SQVTM, CDR2 ANQGSEA.

The chain couples TRBV4-1 to TRBJ1-1; D gene ambiguous. This CDR3 has 15 residues. V lost 0 bases and J lost 2, with 10 bases in between. CDR1 and CDR2 from the germline V gene are MGHRA and YSYEKL. The CDR3: CASSQERSVNTEAFF. For the CDR3, the DNA is TGCGCCAGCAGCCAAGAGCGTAGTGTAAACACTGAAGCTTTCTTT.

The V gene is TRBV6-1, the J gene TRBJ1-5, with 9 bases lining up with TRBD1. This CDR3 region has 14 residues. The germline V gene encodes CDR1 MNHNS and CDR2 SASEGT. The V and J ends lost 10 bases and 2 bases, in that order; junction bases with no gene match: 6. The CDR3 is CAIQGAGGNQPQHF. CDR3 coding DNA: TGTGCCATACAGGGGGCGGGGGGCAATCAGCCCCAGCATTTT.

This chain connects TRBV7-8 to TRBJ2-2; perhaps TRBD1 as D (6 bases). Germline CDR1 and CDR2: SGHVS and FQNEAQ. The germline V and J ends were trimmed by 1 base and 6 bases, with 9 bases remaining between them. The CDR3 covers 14 residues. In DNA form, the CDR3 reads TGTGCCAGCAGCTTAGTACAGGGCCCCGGGGAGCTGTTTTTT. Its protein is CASSLVQGPGELFF.

This clonotype was picked up many times. The chain combines TRBV6-1 with TRBJ2-2; 7 bases are shared with TRBD2. The ends lost 6 bases at V and 8 bases at J; junction bases unmatched: 9. The germline gives CDR1 MNHNS, CDR2 SASEGT. This CDR3 is 14 amino acids long. CDR3 in amino acids: CASRDLGGEGELFF. CDR3 nucleotides: TGTGCCAGCAGGGATTTGGGAGGGGAGGGGGAGCTGTTTTTT.

This clonotype showed up many times. This may stem from a read error, because a much larger clone lies one nucleotide away. The V gene is TRBV11-3, the J gene TRBJ2-1; D is unresolved. Germline CDR1 is SGHNT and CDR2 is YENEEA. V lost 0 bases and J 15 bases, leaving 9 bases between the germline ends. This CDR3 comprises 11 residues. CDR3 loop: CASSLDLVGFF. Written as DNA, the CDR3 is TGTGCCAGCAGCTTAGATCTAGTAGGGTTCTTC.

This clonotype was detected many times. The chain links TRBV23-1 to TRBJ2-4; no reliable D call. TRBV23-1 is an ORF, and what it does is uncertain. The CDR3 consists of 15 residues. V lost 0 bases to trimming and J lost 1 base, with 7 bases between them. CDR3 sequence: CASSQSVGAKNIQYF. Here the CDR3 DNA reads TGCGCCAGCAGTCAATCGGTGGGGGCCAAAAACATTCAGTACTTC.

In DNA form, the CDR3 reads TGTGCCAGCAGTGAAGAAGGGACAGGGGGCTACGAGCAGTACTTC. It translates to CASSEEGTGGYEQYF. The chain combines TRBV6-1 with TRBJ2-7, with 11 nucleotides matching TRBD1. CDR3 size: 15 residues. The germline gives CDR1 MNHNS, CDR2 SASEGT. The junction had 2 bases not matched to a gene; V was cut back by 1 base and J by 3 bases.

The gene calls are TRBV12-3 or TRBV12-4 and TRBJ2-3; 12 nucleotides match TRBD2. J lost 2 bases, V lost 4 bases, and 4 bases had no gene match. This CDR3 is 16 amino acids long. The CDR3 DNA sequence: TGTGCCAGCAGTTCCACTAGCGGGGGGAACACAGATACGCAGTATTTT. Encoded protein: CASSSTSGGNTDTQYF.

About this clonotype: This is likely a read error, given that the CDR3 carries no conserved phenylalanine or tryptophan at its end. The DNA is omitted, as the CDR3 cannot be located on it reliably, and the CDR3 follows TCRdb's listing. This chain uses TRBV12-3 or TRBV12-4 with TRBJ2-6. The CDR3 totals 8 residues, both ends included. The CDR3 region is CASSYGTS.

This clonotype was counted ten times or more. The genes are TRBV12-3 or TRBV12-4 and TRBJ2-5, with D perhaps given as TRBD1 or TRBD2 (5 bases each). V was cut by 5 bases and J by 10 bases, with 17 bases left in between. This CDR3 is built from 13 residues. In nucleotides, the CDR3 is TGTGCCAGCAGTATGGGACGGTCGCGGAGCCAGTACTTC. Translation gives CASSMGRSRSQYF.

This clonotype showed up just a few times. This chain uses TRBV6-1 with TRBJ2-3; either TRBD1 or TRBD2 may supply D (5 bases each). This CDR3 has 15 residues. V lost 2 bases and J 5 bases, leaving 14 bases between the germline ends. CDR1 is MNHNS, CDR2 SASEGT, per germline. CDR3 in DNA: TGTGCCAGCAGTGAATGGGGACGTGGTGAAGATACGCAGTATTTT. Its translation is CASSEWGRGEDTQYF.